The source of this T cell receptor (beta chain) is a study of blood T cell repertoires in COVID-19. Trimming removed 3 bases from V and 2 bases from J; junction bases left unmatched: 7. Germline V lookup: CDR1 GTSNPN, CDR2 SVGIG (reference sequence). The length of the CDR3 is 15 residues. TCRdb's table, derived via immunoSEQ multiplex PCR, lists solely in-frame clones and lacks some. The sample contains about 120,000 clones, around 89% of which appear only once. The chain has TRBV30 and TRBJ1-5; 7 nucleotides line up with TRBD1. This receptor was taken from a human donor with acute or convalescent COVID-19. The donor label of this sample is uncertain. The material sequenced was peripheral blood. The CDR3, as DNA: TGTGCCTGGAGCGCAGGGACAGCGGGCAATCAGCCCCAGCATTTT. Protein sequence: CAWSAGTAGNQPQHF.